This TCR beta chain was identified in a study of Ad26.COV2.S vaccination and SARS-CoV-2 variants. Study-wide findings and caveats: Substantial breadth in spike-specific CD8+ and CD4+ T cell responses was reportedly seen after vaccination. Placebo recipients had lower spike-specific TCR breadth than vaccine recipients.

As to treatment: some 20 received Ad26.COV2.S at low or high dose, single or two shots; a few received placebo; per-sample allocation not given. Sample collection was performed on day 63 after the first vaccine or placebo injection. An Ad26 vector that expressed Wuhan-strain SARS-CoV-2 spike constituted the vaccine. As to this clone: Its target is unknown.

Repertoires were generated with immunoSEQ multiplex PCR, while TCRdb's copy carries only in-frame clones and drops some. The table has about 400,000 clones, approximately 86% seen once. The CDR3 runs to 12 residues. Per germline, CDR1 KGHDR and CDR2 SFDVKD. V shed 7 bases, J shed 9 bases, and the junction held 8 bases outside the gene matches. This receptor was obtained from a person aged 18-65 years who received the Ad26.COV2.S COVID-19 vaccine or a placebo. The rearrangement uses TRBV24-1 and TRBJ2-7; 7 positions match TRBD1. The specimen comprised peripheral blood, sampled in a trial of Ad26.COV2.S vaccine versus placebo. The CDR3 region has the DNA TGTGCCACCAGGGACAGGTTGGGGGTGCAGTACTTC. Translation: CATRDRLGVQYF.